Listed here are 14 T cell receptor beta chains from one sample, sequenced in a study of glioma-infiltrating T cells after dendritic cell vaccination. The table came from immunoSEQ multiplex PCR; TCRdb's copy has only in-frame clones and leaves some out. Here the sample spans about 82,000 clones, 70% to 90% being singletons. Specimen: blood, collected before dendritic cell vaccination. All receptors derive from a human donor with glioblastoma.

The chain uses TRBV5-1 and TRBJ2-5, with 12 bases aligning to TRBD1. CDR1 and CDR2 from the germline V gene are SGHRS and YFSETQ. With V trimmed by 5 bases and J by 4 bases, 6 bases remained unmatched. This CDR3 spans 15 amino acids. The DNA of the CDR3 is TGCGCCAGCAGAAATCGGGACAGGGGGCTAGAGACCCAGTACTTC. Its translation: CASRNRDRGLETQYF.

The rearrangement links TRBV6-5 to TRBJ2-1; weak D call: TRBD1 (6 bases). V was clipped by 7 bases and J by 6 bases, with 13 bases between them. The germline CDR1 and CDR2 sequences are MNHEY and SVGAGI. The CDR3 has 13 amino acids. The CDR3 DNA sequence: TGTGCCAGCACCAGGGGTCGTAGCAATGAGCAGTTCTTC. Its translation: CASTRGRSNEQFF.

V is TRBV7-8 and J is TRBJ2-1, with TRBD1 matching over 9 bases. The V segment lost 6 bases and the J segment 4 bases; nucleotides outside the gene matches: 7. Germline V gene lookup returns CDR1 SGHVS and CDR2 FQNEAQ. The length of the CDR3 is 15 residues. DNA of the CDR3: TGTGCCAGCAGTACGCCGGGACAGGGTTACAATGAGCAGTTCTTC. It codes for CASSTPGQGYNEQFF.

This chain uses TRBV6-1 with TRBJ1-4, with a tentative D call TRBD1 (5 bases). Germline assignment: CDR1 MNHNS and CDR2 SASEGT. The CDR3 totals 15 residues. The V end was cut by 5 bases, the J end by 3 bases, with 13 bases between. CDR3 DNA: TGTGCCAGCAGTACCTTTGCGGGGGCTAATGAAAAACTGTTTTTT. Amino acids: CASSTFAGANEKLFF.

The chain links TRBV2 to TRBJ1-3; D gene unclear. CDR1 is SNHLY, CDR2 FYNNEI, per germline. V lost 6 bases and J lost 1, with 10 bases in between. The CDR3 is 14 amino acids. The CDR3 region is CASRGWTSGNTIYF. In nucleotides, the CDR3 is TGTGCCAGCAGGGGTTGGACTTCTGGAAACACCATATATTTT.

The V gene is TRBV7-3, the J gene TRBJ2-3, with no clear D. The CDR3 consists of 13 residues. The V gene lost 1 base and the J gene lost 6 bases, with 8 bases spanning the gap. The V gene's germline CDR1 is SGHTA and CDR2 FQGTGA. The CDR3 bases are TGTGCCAGCAGCTTAAGTGTCCTTGATACGCAGTATTTT. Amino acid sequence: CASSLSVLDTQYF.

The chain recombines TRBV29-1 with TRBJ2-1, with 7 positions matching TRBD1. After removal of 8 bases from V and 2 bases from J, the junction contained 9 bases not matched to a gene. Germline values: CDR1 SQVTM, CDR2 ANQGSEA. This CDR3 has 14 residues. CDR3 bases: TGCAGCACTCCAGGGGGAATGGCCTACAATGAGCAGTTCTTC. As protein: CSTPGGMAYNEQFF.

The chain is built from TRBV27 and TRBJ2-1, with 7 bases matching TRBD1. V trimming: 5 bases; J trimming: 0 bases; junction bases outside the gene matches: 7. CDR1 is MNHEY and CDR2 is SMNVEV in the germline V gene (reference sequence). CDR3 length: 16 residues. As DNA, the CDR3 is TGTGCCAGCAGTGTCGCCTGGGACAGCTCCTACAATGAGCAGTTCTTC. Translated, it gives CASSVAWDSSYNEQFF.

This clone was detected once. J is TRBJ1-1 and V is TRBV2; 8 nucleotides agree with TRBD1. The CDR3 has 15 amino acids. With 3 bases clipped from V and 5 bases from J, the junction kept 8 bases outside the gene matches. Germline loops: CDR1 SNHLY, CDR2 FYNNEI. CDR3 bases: TGTGCCAGCAGTGAGATGGGGACAGGCAGTACTGAAGCTTTCTTT. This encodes CASSEMGTGSTEAFF.

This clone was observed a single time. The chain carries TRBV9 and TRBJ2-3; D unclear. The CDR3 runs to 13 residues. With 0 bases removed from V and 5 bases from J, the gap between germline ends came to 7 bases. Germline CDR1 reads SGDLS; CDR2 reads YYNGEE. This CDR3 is CASSVGSEDTQYF. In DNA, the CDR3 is TGTGCCAGCAGCGTAGGTAGTGAAGATACGCAGTATTTT.

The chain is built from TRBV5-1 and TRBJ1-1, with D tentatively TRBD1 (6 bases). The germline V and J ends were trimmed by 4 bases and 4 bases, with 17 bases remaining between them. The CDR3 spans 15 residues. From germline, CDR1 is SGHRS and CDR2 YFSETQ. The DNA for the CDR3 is TGCGCCAGCAGCACGGGGGGGGCACTATCCACTGAAGCTTTCTTT. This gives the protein CASSTGGALSTEAFF.

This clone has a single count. The CDR3 sequence is CATSRASGTGYGYTF. The CDR3, as DNA: TGTGCCACCAGCAGAGCCAGCGGGACAGGGTACGGCTACACCTTC. The chain joins TRBV15 to TRBJ1-2; 9 nucleotides line up with TRBD1. Germline CDR1 is LNHNV and CDR2 is YYDKDF (reference sequence). The junction had 8 bases not matched to a gene; V was cut back by 1 base and J by 8 bases. The length of the CDR3 is 15 residues. The full variable domain, rest sourced from reference TRBV15 and TRBJ1-2, is DAMVIQNPRYQVTQFGKPVTLSCSQTLNHNVMYWYQQKSSQAPKLLFHYYDKDFNNEADTPDNFQSRRPNTSFCFLDIRSPGLGDTAMYLCATSRASGTGYGYTFGSGTRLTVV.

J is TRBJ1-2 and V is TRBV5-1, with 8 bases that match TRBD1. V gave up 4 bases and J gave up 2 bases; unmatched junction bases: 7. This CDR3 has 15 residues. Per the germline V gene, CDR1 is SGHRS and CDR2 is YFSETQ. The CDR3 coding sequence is TGCGCCAGCAGCCGGGCACAGGGGGAAAACTATGGCTACACCTTC. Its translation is CASSRAQGENYGYTF.

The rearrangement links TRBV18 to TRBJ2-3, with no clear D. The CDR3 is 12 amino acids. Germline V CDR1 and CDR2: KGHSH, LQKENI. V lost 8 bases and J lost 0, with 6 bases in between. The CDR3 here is CASAGSTDTQYF. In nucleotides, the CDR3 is TGTGCCAGCGCAGGTAGCACAGATACGCAGTATTTT.